Below, 30 T cell receptor beta chains from the same sample are listed, as sequenced in a study of shared clonotypes between healthy human individuals. Clones were read by immunoSEQ multiplex PCR, and TCRdb kept only the in-frame ones, dropping some. The sample lists a few million clones; 85% to 95% were seen once. Sequencing input: naive CD4+ T cells from PBMCs. Subset of the sample: CD45RA+ positively selected. These receptors were collected from a man aged 18 to 29 in good health. Some clones in this sample may be carry-over from other donors' samples.

The V gene is TRBV30, the J gene TRBJ2-2; D might be TRBD1 (6 bases). V was cut by 1 base and J by 0 bases, with 24 bases left in between. From germline, CDR1 is GTSNPN and CDR2 SVGIG (reference sequence). The CDR3 totals 20 residues. The chain's CDR3 is CAWSAYPYYKQGSNTGELFF. In DNA form, the CDR3 reads TGTGCCTGGAGTGCATATCCTTACTATAAACAGGGCTCGAACACCGGGGAGCTGTTTTTT.

The chain links TRBV6-5 to TRBJ1-1, with a tentative D call TRBD1 (6 bases). The V end was cut by 6 bases, the J end by 5 bases, with 19 bases between. CDR1 and CDR2 (germline): MNHEY, SVGAGI. There are 15 residues in the CDR3. The CDR3 sequence: CASRPRQVSGTEAFF. The DNA for the CDR3 is TGTGCCAGCAGACCTAGACAGGTCTCGGGAACTGAAGCTTTCTTT.

The genes are TRBV28 and TRBJ1-2, with 9 nucleotides matching TRBD1. The germline gives CDR1 MDHEN, CDR2 SYDVKM. V lost 3 bases, J lost 4 bases, and 6 bases stayed unmatched. There are 15 residues in the CDR3. The CDR3: CASSFRDRAFYGYTF. The DNA for the CDR3 is TGTGCCAGCAGTTTCCGGGACAGGGCTTTCTATGGCTACACCTTC.

A word on this clone: Distinct nucleotide sequences in the sample also encode this CDR3. The chain is built from TRBV28 and TRBJ1-1; unclear D gene. V lost 5 bases and J 5 bases, leaving 9 bases between the germline ends. The CDR3 extends over 12 amino acids. Germline CDR1 and CDR2: MDHEN and SYDVKM. CDR3 protein: CASSLSITEAFF. The CDR3 bases are TGTGCCAGCAGTCTTTCTATAACTGAAGCTTTCTTT.

This chain joins TRBV6-5 and TRBJ1-4, with D perhaps matching TRBD1 (5 bases). CDR1 and CDR2 from the germline V gene are MNHEY and SVGAGI. Trimming removed 2 bases from V and 3 bases from J, with 13 bases in between. CDR3 length equals 16 residues. The CDR3 coding sequence is TGTGCCAGCAGTTACACAAGGGGCTTCGCTAATGAAAAACTGTTTTTT. It codes for CASSYTRGFANEKLFF.

This clone was seen only a few times. This chain links TRBV18 with TRBJ1-4; unclear D gene. The V end was cut by 0 bases, the J end by 7 bases, with 9 bases between. Per the germline V gene, CDR1 is KGHSH and CDR2 is LQKENI. The CDR3 contains 14 residues. CDR3 in amino acids: CASSPPRLGEKLFF. DNA for the CDR3: TGTGCCAGCTCACCACCCAGATTGGGTGAAAAACTGTTTTTT.

The chain has TRBV5-6 and TRBJ2-7; D remains ambiguous. The V gene's germline CDR1 is SGHDT and CDR2 YYEEEE. CDR3 size: 15 residues. Between the trimmed V and J ends, which lost 0 bases and 7 bases, there was a span of 17 bases. CDR3 sequence: CASSLAVGPFLEQYF. The CDR3 nucleotides are TGTGCCAGCAGCTTGGCGGTAGGACCCTTTTTGGAGCAGTACTTC.

The CDR3 DNA follows: TGTGCCAGCAGCCCCCCTGGCGGGAGGGGATCCGGGGAGCTGTTTTTT. This gives the protein CASSPPGGRGSGELFF. The V call is TRBV7-3, the J call TRBJ2-2; TRBD2 aligns across 9 bases. In germline, CDR1 is SGHTA, CDR2 FQGTGA. With V trimmed by 5 bases and J by 6 bases, 10 bases remained unmatched. The CDR3 totals 16 residues.

This chain joins TRBV11-2 and TRBJ2-7; 7 bases line up with TRBD2. V lost 1 base, J lost 2 bases, and 2 bases stayed unmatched. This CDR3 has 14 amino acids. Looked up from germline, CDR1 is SGHAT and CDR2 is FQNNGV. The CDR3 reads CASSLATSAYEQYF. CDR3 nucleotides: TGTGCCAGCAGCTTAGCTACTAGCGCCTACGAGCAGTACTTC.

The count of this clone is one. This sequence joins TRBV10-3 and TRBJ2-3; D uncertain. Germline lookup yields CDR1 ENHRY and CDR2 SYGVKD. Trimming pared 2 bases from V and 4 bases from J, leaving 10 bases between. The CDR3 covers 14 residues. The DNA for the CDR3 is TGTGCCATCAGTGAGGGACCAAACGCAGATACGCAGTATTTT. This sequence encodes CAISEGPNADTQYF.

The chain uses TRBV2 and TRBJ2-3; 11 positions agree with TRBD2. The germline V gene has CDR1 SNHLY and CDR2 FYNNEI. The CDR3 has 15 amino acids. J gave up 6 bases and V 5 bases, and 7 bases lay outside the gene matches. The CDR3 nucleotides are TGTGCCAGCAGTTTGACTAGCGGGAAAGGTGATACGCAGTATTTT. Encoded protein: CASSLTSGKGDTQYF.

This clone was observed a handful of times. CDR3 loop: CSAPVPYGYTF. CDR3 in DNA: TGCAGTGCCCCTGTCCCCTATGGCTACACCTTC. V usage is TRBV20-1 and J usage is TRBJ1-2; the D is unclear. CDR1 and CDR2 from the germline V gene are DFQATT and SNEGSKA (reference sequence). This CDR3 is 11 amino acids long. V shed 6 bases and J shed 4 bases, with 9 bases lying between them.

The rearrangement links TRBV10-2 to TRBJ1-3, with TRBD1 as a possible D gene (5 bases). Per germline, CDR1 WSHSY and CDR2 SAAADI. CDR3 length: 12 amino acids. V was trimmed by 6 bases and J by 7 bases, leaving 10 bases between them. Written as DNA, the CDR3 is TGCGCCAGCAGAGGGGCAGGGAACACCATATATTTT. It encodes CASRGAGNTIYF.

The rearrangement links TRBV2 to TRBJ2-1; weak D call: TRBD2 (5 bases). Trimming removed 7 bases at V and 8 bases at J, with 21 bases between. The CDR3 is 15 residues long. The germline gives CDR1 SNHLY, CDR2 FYNNEI. The CDR3 loop reads CASNRGPSSVDEQFF. CDR3 sequence (DNA): TGTGCCAGCAACCGGGGTCCATCGTCCGTCGATGAGCAGTTCTTC.

The chain carries TRBV6-6 and TRBJ2-1, with D uncertain. Deletions cut 10 bases from V and 0 bases from J, with 10 bases between. The CDR3 is 13 amino acids. Germline V CDR1 and CDR2: MNHNY, SVGAGI (reference sequence). The CDR3 loop is CATKSLSYNEQFF. The CDR3 DNA is TGTGCCACCAAGTCCCTCTCCTACAATGAGCAGTTCTTC.

This clone was found once. The chain combines TRBV11-2 with TRBJ2-2; D is undetermined. The CDR3 length is 14 residues. The germline V and J ends were trimmed by 0 bases and 6 bases, with 8 bases remaining between them. Looked up from germline, CDR1 is SGHAT and CDR2 is FQNNGV. The CDR3 DNA reads TGTGCCAGCAGCTTAGACCCCTCCTCCGGGGAGCTGTTTTTT. This sequence encodes CASSLDPSSGELFF.

The genes are TRBV14 and TRBJ2-7; 8 nucleotides line up with TRBD1. The CDR3 loop spans 15 amino acids. The junction had 5 bases not matched to a gene; V was cut back by 4 bases and J by 0 bases. Germline values: CDR1 SGHDN, CDR2 FVKESK. DNA of the CDR3: TGTGCCAGCAGCCCATGGACAGGGTACTCCTACGAGCAGTACTTC. Its protein product is CASSPWTGYSYEQYF.

The sample holds one count of this clone. The rearrangement uses TRBV28 and TRBJ1-1, with D tentatively TRBD1 (6 bases). CDR3 length equals 15 residues. V was pared by 6 bases and J by 0 bases, with 14 bases between. Looked up from germline, CDR1 is MDHEN and CDR2 is SYDVKM. The CDR3 is CASSRSDRMNTEAFF. DNA of the CDR3: TGTGCCAGCAGCCGATCCGACAGGATGAACACTGAAGCTTTCTTT.

V and J are TRBV4-1 and TRBJ2-7; 8 nucleotides line up with TRBD1. The CDR3 length is 18 residues. The V segment lost 3 bases and the J segment 5 bases; nucleotides outside the gene matches: 18. Germline V gives CDR1 MGHRA, CDR2 YSYEKL. For the CDR3, the DNA is TGCGCCAGCAGCCAGCCTAGCTTTGGACAGGGCTCTTGGGACGAGCAGTACTTC. This sequence encodes CASSQPSFGQGSWDEQYF.

This chain links TRBV2 with TRBJ2-5; a possible D gene is TRBD2 (5 bases). Germline CDR1 and CDR2: SNHLY and FYNNEI. This CDR3 contains 13 residues. The germline V and J ends were trimmed by 2 bases and 4 bases, with 8 bases remaining between them. The CDR3 DNA reads as TGTGCCAGCAGTGAAAACGGGGTAGAGACCCAGTACTTC. Protein product: CASSENGVETQYF.

In regard to this clone: The same CDR3 also results from other DNA sequences found in this sample. The J gene is TRBJ1-1, the V gene TRBV5-1, with D maybe TRBD1 (6 bases). The CDR3 covers 15 residues. Trimming shortened V by 5 bases and J by 2 bases, and 16 bases separated the two germline ends. In germline, CDR1 is SGHRS, CDR2 YFSETQ. CDR3 loop: CASSLLGAANTEAFF. The CDR3 nucleotides read TGCGCCAGCAGTCTTTTGGGGGCTGCAAACACTGAAGCTTTCTTT.

This clone occurred once. The chain carries TRBV7-9 and TRBJ1-1, with D possibly being TRBD1 (6 bases). This CDR3 contains 15 residues. V dropped 5 bases and J dropped 4 bases, with 17 bases sitting between them. From germline, CDR1 is SEHNR and CDR2 FQNEAQ (reference sequence). CDR3 DNA sequence: TGTGCCAGCAGCCAAGAGGTCAGGGGCGGCACTGAAGCTTTCTTT. This encodes CASSQEVRGGTEAFF. The variable domain in full, completed from reference TRBV7-9 and TRBJ1-1, reads DTGVSQNPRHKITKRGQNVTFRCDPISEHNRLYWYRQTLGQGPEFLTYFQNEAQLEKSRLLSDRFSAERPKGSFSTLEIQRTEQGDSAMYLCASSQEVRGGTEAFFGQGTRLTVV.

CDR3 sequence (DNA): TGTGCCAGCACCTACGGGAGATCCTATGGCTACACCTTC. This encodes CASTYGRSYGYTF. The V gene is TRBV6-6, the J gene TRBJ1-2; no firm D call. The length of the CDR3 is 13 residues. The germline gives CDR1 MNHNY, CDR2 SVGAGI (reference sequence). V was pared by 7 bases and J by 4 bases, with 13 bases between.

This chain links TRBV10-1 with TRBJ2-1; D is tentatively TRBD1 or TRBD2 (7 bases each). The germline V and J ends were trimmed by 3 bases and 8 bases, with 20 bases remaining between them. CDR3 size: 16 residues. Germline assignment: CDR1 WNHNN and CDR2 SYGVQD (reference sequence). DNA for the CDR3: TGCGCCAGCAGTGACTCAGGGGGAGGGCCCCTCCATGAGCAGTTCTTC. Its protein is CASSDSGGGPLHEQFF.

V and J are TRBV4-1 and TRBJ2-7, with a possible D match to TRBD2 (5 bases). Trimming took off 0 bases at V and 2 bases at J, with 14 bases between the two ends. The V gene's germline CDR1 is MGHRA and CDR2 YSYEKL. The CDR3 has 16 residues. The chain's CDR3 is CASSQDRRRLTYEQYF. The CDR3 nucleotides are TGCGCCAGCAGCCAAGATAGAAGGAGGCTTACCTACGAGCAGTACTTC.

J is TRBJ2-3 and V is TRBV29-1; tentatively, D is TRBD1 or TRBD2 (5 bases each). The CDR3 totals 14 residues. From germline, CDR1 is SQVTM and CDR2 ANQGSEA. The V gene lost 1 base and the J gene lost 2 bases, with 10 bases spanning the gap. The CDR3 loop reads CSVEVGAATDTQYF. In DNA, the CDR3 is TGCAGCGTTGAAGTCGGGGCCGCCACAGATACGCAGTATTTT.

Remarks on this clone: Additional DNA sequences in this sample encode the identical CDR3. The CDR3 DNA follows: TGCGCCAGCAGCCAAGACAGGGCAACGGGAAACACCATATATTTT. It specifies CASSQDRATGNTIYF. This chain connects TRBV4-1 to TRBJ1-3, with a tentative D call TRBD1 (5 bases). Germline CDR1 is MGHRA and CDR2 is YSYEKL. This CDR3 comprises 15 residues. Between the trimmed V and J ends, which lost 0 bases and 4 bases, there was a span of 10 bases.

CDR3 DNA sequence: TGTGCCAGCAGTATCCGGACTCCTCGGGGCACCGGGGAGCTGTTTTTT. Its protein is CASSIRTPRGTGELFF. The V call is TRBV27, the J call TRBJ2-2, with D possibly TRBD2 on 5 matching bases. Germline V lookup: CDR1 MNHEY, CDR2 SMNVEV (reference sequence). Deletions cut 5 bases from V and 4 bases from J, with 17 bases between. The CDR3 loop spans 16 amino acids.

The chain joins TRBV7-9 to TRBJ1-2; D is undetermined. The CDR3 has 13 residues. Per the germline V gene, CDR1 is SEHNR and CDR2 is FQNEAQ (reference sequence). The germline V and J ends were trimmed by 6 bases and 8 bases, with 16 bases remaining between them. CDR3 nucleotides: TGTGCCAGCAGTTTCCAAGTCTTTCAGGGCTACACCTTC. Translation gives CASSFQVFQGYTF.

The chain links TRBV13 to TRBJ2-5; 10 bases match TRBD2. Germline loops: CDR1 PRHDT, CDR2 FYEKMQ (reference sequence). J was trimmed by 7 bases and V by 3 bases; bases with no gene match: 14. CDR3 length: 17 residues. This CDR3 is CASSLNSGRTYLGTQYF. The CDR3 coding sequence is TGTGCCAGCAGCTTGAATAGCGGGAGGACCTATTTGGGGACCCAGTACTTC.